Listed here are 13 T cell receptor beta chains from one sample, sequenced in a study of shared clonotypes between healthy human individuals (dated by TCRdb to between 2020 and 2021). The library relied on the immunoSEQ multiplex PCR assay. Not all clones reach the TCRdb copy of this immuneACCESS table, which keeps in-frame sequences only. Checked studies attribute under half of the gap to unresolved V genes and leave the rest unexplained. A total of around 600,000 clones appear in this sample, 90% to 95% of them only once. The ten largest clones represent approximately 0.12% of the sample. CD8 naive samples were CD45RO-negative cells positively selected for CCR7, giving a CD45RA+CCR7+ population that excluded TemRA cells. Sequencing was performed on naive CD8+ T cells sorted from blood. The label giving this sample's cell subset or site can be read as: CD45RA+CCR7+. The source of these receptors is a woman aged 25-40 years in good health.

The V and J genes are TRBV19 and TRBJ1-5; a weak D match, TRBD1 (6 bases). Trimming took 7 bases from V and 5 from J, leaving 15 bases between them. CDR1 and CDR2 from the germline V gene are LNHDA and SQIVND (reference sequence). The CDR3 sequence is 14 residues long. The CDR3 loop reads CASNPTGSDQPQHF. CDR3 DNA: TGTGCCAGTAATCCAACAGGGAGCGATCAGCCCCAGCATTTT.

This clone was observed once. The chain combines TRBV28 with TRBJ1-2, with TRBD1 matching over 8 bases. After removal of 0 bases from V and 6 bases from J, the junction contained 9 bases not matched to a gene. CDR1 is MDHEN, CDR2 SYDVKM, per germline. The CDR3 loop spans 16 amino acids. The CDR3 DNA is TGTGCCAGCAGTTTATGGCAACAGGGGGGACCCCATGGCTACACCTTC. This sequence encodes CASSLWQQGGPHGYTF.

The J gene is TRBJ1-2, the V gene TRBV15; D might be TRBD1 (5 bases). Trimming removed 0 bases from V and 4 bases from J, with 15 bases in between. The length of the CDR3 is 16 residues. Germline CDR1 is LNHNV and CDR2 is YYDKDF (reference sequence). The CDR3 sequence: CATSRDQGYGPYGYTF. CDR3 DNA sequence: TGTGCCACCAGCAGAGATCAGGGATATGGTCCCTATGGCTACACCTTC. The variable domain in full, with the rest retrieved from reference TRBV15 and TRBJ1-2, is DAMVIQNPRYQVTQFGKPVTLSCSQTLNHNVMYWYQQKSSQAPKLLFHYYDKDFNNEADTPDNFQSRRPNTSFCFLDIRSPGLGDTAMYLCATSRDQGYGPYGYTFGSGTRLTVV.

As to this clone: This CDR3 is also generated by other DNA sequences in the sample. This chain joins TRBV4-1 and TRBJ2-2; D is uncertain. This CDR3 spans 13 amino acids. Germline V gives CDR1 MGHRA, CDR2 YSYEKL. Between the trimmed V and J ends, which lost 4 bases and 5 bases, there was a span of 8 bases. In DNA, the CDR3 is TGCGCCAGCAGCCCTAGGAGAACCGGGGAGCTGTTTTTT. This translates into CASSPRRTGELFF.

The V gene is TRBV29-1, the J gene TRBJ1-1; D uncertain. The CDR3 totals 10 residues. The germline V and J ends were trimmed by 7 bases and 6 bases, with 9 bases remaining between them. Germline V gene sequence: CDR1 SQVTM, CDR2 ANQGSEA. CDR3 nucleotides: TGCAGCGCTCCAGACCCTGAAGCTTTCTTT. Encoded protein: CSAPDPEAFF.

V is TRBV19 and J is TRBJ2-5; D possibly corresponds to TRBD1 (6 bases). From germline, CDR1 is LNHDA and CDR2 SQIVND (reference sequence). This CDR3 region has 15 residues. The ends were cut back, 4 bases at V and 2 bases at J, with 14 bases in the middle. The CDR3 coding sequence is TGTGCCAGTAGTACAAGCCCGGGACAACAAGAGACCCAGTACTTC. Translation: CASSTSPGQQETQYF.

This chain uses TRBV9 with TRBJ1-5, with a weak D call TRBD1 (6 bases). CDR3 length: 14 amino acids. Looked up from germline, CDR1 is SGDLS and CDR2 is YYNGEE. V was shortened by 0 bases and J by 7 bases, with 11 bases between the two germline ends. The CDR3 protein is CASSVGGREQPQHF. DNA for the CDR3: TGTGCCAGCAGCGTAGGGGGGCGTGAGCAGCCCCAGCATTTT.

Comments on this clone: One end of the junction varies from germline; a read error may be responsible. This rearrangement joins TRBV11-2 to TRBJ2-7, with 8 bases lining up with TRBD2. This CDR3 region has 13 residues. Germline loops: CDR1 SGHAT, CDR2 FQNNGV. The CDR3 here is CASSSGGRLAPSF. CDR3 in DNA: TGTGCCAGCAGCTCGGGGGGGCGACTAGCACCGAGTTTC.

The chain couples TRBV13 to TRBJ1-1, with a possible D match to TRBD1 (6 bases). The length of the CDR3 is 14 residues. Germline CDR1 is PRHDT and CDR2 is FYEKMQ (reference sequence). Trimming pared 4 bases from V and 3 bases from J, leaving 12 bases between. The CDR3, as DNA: TGTGCCAGCAGCTGGCACGAGGGGGACACTGAAGCTTTCTTT. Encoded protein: CASSWHEGDTEAFF.

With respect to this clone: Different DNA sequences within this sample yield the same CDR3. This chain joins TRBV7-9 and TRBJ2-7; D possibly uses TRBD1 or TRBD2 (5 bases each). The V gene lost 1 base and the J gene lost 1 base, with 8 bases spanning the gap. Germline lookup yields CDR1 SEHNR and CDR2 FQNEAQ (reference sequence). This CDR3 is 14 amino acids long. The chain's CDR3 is CASSLGGGSYEQYF. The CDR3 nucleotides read TGTGCCAGCAGCTTAGGGGGCGGGTCCTACGAGCAGTACTTC.

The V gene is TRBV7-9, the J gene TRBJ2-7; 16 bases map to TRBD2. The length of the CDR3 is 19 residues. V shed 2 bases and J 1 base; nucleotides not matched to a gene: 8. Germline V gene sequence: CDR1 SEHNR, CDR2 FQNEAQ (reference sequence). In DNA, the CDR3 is TGTGCCAGCAGCTTACCCGGGACTAGCGGGAGGGAGATGTCCTACGAGCAGTACTTC. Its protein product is CASSLPGTSGREMSYEQYF. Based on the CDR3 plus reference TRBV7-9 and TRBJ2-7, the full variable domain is DTGVSQNPRHKITKRGQNVTFRCDPISEHNRLYWYRQTLGQGPEFLTYFQNEAQLEKSRLLSDRFSAERPKGSFSTLEIQRTEQGDSAMYLCASSLPGTSGREMSYEQYFGPGTRLTVT.

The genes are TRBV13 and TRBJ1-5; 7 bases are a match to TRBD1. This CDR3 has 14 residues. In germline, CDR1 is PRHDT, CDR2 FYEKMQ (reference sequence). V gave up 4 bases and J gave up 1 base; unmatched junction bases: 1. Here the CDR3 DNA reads TGTGCCAGCAGCTCGGGACAGAGCAATCAGCCCCAGCATTTT. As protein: CASSSGQSNQPQHF.

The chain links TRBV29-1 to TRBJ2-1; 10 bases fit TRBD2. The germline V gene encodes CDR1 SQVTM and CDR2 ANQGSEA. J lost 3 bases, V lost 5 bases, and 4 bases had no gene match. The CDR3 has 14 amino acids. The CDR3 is CSVLLAGIYNEQFF. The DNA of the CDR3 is TGCAGCGTTCTACTAGCGGGAATCTACAATGAGCAGTTCTTC.